The 12 T cell receptor beta chains given below trace back to one sample, sequenced in a study of radiation and T cells in renal cell carcinoma. Some clones are missing from TCRdb's copy, which holds only in-frame ones; the method was immunoSEQ multiplex PCR. The sample has some 110,000 clones, around 83% seen once; the top ten hold around 3%. As for time point: baseline pretreatment blood. Treatment here: 15 Gy SBRT to primary tumor, nephrectomy 4 weeks later. Sequences were derived from blood, sampled from a patient whose treatment included radiotherapy and nephrectomy. All receptors derive from a woman aged 60-75 years with renal cell carcinoma.

The rearrangement links TRBV6-1 to TRBJ1-2; perhaps TRBD1 as D (6 bases). The V end was cut by 2 bases, the J end by 8 bases, with 15 bases between. The V gene's germline CDR1 is MNHNS and CDR2 SASEGT. This CDR3 region has 14 residues. CDR3 residues: CASSEFHRADGYTF. CDR3 nucleotides: TGTGCCAGCAGTGAATTCCACAGGGCGGACGGCTACACCTTC.

This clone occurred many times. The junction does not match germline at one end; this may be a read error. V gene TRBV7-7 combines with J gene TRBJ2-5; D may be TRBD1 (5 bases). Looked up from germline, CDR1 is SSHAT and CDR2 is FNYEAQ (reference sequence). This CDR3 is built from 15 residues. The CDR3 DNA sequence: TGTGCTAGCAGCTTAGGTCGTGGGGCTGGGGAGACCCAGTACTTC. Residues: CASSLGRGAGETQYF.

This clone was detected ten times or more. This rearrangement joins TRBV7-9 to TRBJ1-1; D gene unclear. Looked up from germline, CDR1 is SEHNR and CDR2 is FQNEAQ (reference sequence). CDR3 size: 12 residues. V was cut by 5 bases and J by 7 bases, with 11 bases left in between. The CDR3 sequence is CASSPDLLEAFF. In nucleotides, the CDR3 is TGTGCCAGCAGCCCCGACCTCCTTGAAGCTTTCTTT.

This sequence joins TRBV6-4 and TRBJ2-2; D may correspond to TRBD1 or TRBD2 (5 bases each). The CDR3 runs to 13 residues. V lost 8 bases to trimming and J lost 2 bases, with 9 bases between them. CDR1 is MRHNA and CDR2 is SNTAGT in the germline V gene. This CDR3 is CASRDGNTGELFF. CDR3 nucleotide sequence: TGTGCCAGCCGGGACGGTAACACCGGGGAGCTGTTTTTT.

This sequence joins TRBV2 and TRBJ1-1; a possible D gene is TRBD1 (6 bases). V gave up 6 bases and J gave up 10 bases, with 9 bases separating them. In germline, CDR1 is SNHLY, CDR2 FYNNEI. The CDR3 contains 10 residues. CDR3 coding DNA: TGTGCCAGCAGGGGGACAAGAGCTTTCTTT. Protein product: CASRGTRAFF.

The DNA for the CDR3 is TGTGCCAGCAGACTCGACAGGGGGCCCGGGGAGCTGTTTTTT. Residues: CASRLDRGPGELFF. This chain joins TRBV7-9 and TRBJ2-2, with 10 bases that match TRBD1. With 6 bases clipped from V and 6 bases from J, the junction kept 4 bases outside the gene matches. The CDR3 length is 14 residues. Germline CDR1 and CDR2: SEHNR and FQNEAQ (reference sequence).

The rearrangement uses TRBV9 and TRBJ1-4; a possible D gene is TRBD1 (5 bases). Germline V gene data show CDR1 as SGDLS and CDR2 as YYNGEE. The CDR3 is made up of 15 amino acids. V dropped 2 bases and J dropped 8 bases, with 16 bases sitting between them. CDR3 sequence (DNA): TGTGCCAGCAGCGTGGGACCCTTCCTGGGGGAAAAACTGTTTTTT. This codes for CASSVGPFLGEKLFF.

The rearrangement uses TRBV2 and TRBJ2-1, with 13 bases identical to TRBD2. The germline CDR1 and CDR2 sequences are SNHLY and FYNNEI. This CDR3 spans 15 amino acids. With V trimmed by 8 bases and J by 8 bases, 9 bases remained unmatched. Here the CDR3 reads CASHELAGGKDEQFF. The CDR3 bases are TGTGCCAGCCACGAACTAGCGGGGGGGAAGGATGAGCAGTTCTTC.

V is TRBV23-1 and J is TRBJ1-1; unclear D gene. TRBV23-1 carries the ORF label, with uncertain function. V dropped 4 bases and J dropped 4 bases, with 16 bases sitting between them. This CDR3 comprises 15 residues. Here the CDR3 DNA reads TGCGCCAGCAGTCGTGCGGAGGACCGGGTCACTGAAGCTTTCTTT. Its protein product is CASSRAEDRVTEAFF.

V and J are TRBV27 and TRBJ1-5; D is possibly TRBD1 (5 bases). This CDR3 comprises 14 residues. V lost 5 bases and J 6 bases, leaving 14 bases between the germline ends. The germline gives CDR1 MNHEY, CDR2 SMNVEV (reference sequence). The DNA for the CDR3 is TGTGCCAGCAGTCCAGACATCGGGGGTCAGCCCCAGCATTTT. The encoded protein is CASSPDIGGQPQHF.

A few counts support this clone. The chain couples TRBV5-1 to TRBJ2-5; TRBD2 agrees at 11 bases. After removal of 0 bases from V and 2 bases from J, the junction contained 6 bases not matched to a gene. This CDR3 region has 17 residues. Germline CDR1 SGHRS, CDR2 YFSETQ. Written as DNA, the CDR3 is TGCGCCAGCAGCTTGGCCGGGACTAGCGGCTTACAAGAGACCCAGTACTTC. The encoded protein is CASSLAGTSGLQETQYF.

The chain links TRBV5-1 to TRBJ2-5; D assignment may be TRBD1 or TRBD2 (8 bases each). Germline lookup yields CDR1 SGHRS and CDR2 YFSETQ. The CDR3 sequence is 15 residues long. V lost 3 bases, J lost 5 bases, and 17 bases lay in between. DNA of the CDR3: TGCGCCAGCAGCTCCGGGACAGGCGGGGGGGAGACCCAGTACTTC. As protein: CASSSGTGGGETQYF.